Each of the 27 T cell receptor beta chains below was sequenced from the same sample in a study of control samples from healthy donors and cancer patients. Sequenced by immunoSEQ multiplex PCR; TCRdb stores in-frame clones only, minus some. Among under 15,000 clones listed, approximately 88% were seen once. Sequencing was performed on formalin-fixed, paraffin-embedded tissue. These receptors all stem from a male donor with melanoma.

The gene calls are TRBV19 and TRBJ2-5; 7 bases fit TRBD1. The CDR3 is made up of 14 amino acids. The V gene's germline CDR1 is LNHDA and CDR2 SQIVND (reference sequence). V lost 8 bases and J lost 5; bases outside the gene matches: 11. The CDR3 sequence is CASSPGQRFETQYF. DNA of the CDR3: TGTGCCAGTTCTCCGGGACAGCGTTTTGAGACCCAGTACTTC.

This chain joins TRBV7-2 and TRBJ1-1; D perhaps matches TRBD1 (6 bases). V lost 4 bases, J lost 6 bases, and 12 bases lay in between. Germline V gives CDR1 SGHTA, CDR2 FQGNSA. This CDR3 is 13 amino acids long. CDR3 sequence reads: CASSYRTVAEAFF. DNA of the CDR3: TGTGCCAGCAGCTATCGGACAGTTGCTGAAGCTTTCTTT.

This rearrangement joins TRBV7-9 to TRBJ2-3, with 12 bases matching TRBD2. This CDR3 contains 19 residues. V was pared by 4 bases and J by 1 base, with 12 bases of the junction left unmatched. Per germline, CDR1 SEHNR and CDR2 FQNEAQ (reference sequence). CDR3 nucleotides: TGTGCCAGCAGCTGGGGGGGACTAGCGGGCCTTGCACGCACAGATACGCAGTATTTT. Amino acid sequence: CASSWGGLAGLARTDTQYF.

The J gene is TRBJ2-1, the V gene TRBV2; 12 bases match TRBD2. Germline CDR1 is SNHLY and CDR2 is FYNNEI. Germline trimming cut 7 bases from V and 10 bases from J; bases unmatched to any gene: 17. The CDR3 is 17 residues long. The CDR3 coding sequence is TGTGCCAGCAAGGGGCCCTCGAGGACTAGCGGGAAAGTGGAGCAGTTCTTC. Translation gives CASKGPSRTSGKVEQFF.

The chain links TRBV18 to TRBJ2-7; D may be TRBD2 (5 bases). CDR1 is KGHSH and CDR2 is LQKENI in the germline V gene. V lost 4 bases, J lost 2 bases, and 15 bases lay in between. The CDR3 covers 15 residues. DNA for the CDR3: TGTGCCAGCTCACGTAGCGATCCCATAACCTACGAGCAGTACTTC. Protein sequence: CASSRSDPITYEQYF.

The chain has TRBV20-1 and TRBJ1-1, with D possibly being TRBD1 (5 bases). The CDR3 loop spans 11 amino acids. V shed 6 bases and J shed 2 bases, with 7 bases lying between them. Germline-derived CDR1 and CDR2 are DFQATT and SNEGSKA (reference sequence). The CDR3 nucleotides read TGCAGTGCGGGACCCAACACTGAAGCTTTCTTT. Translation: CSAGPNTEAFF.

This clone showed up just a few times. The V gene is TRBV24-1, the J gene TRBJ2-3; 12 positions agree with TRBD2. Germline V gene lookup returns CDR1 KGHDR and CDR2 SFDVKD. After removal of 7 bases from V and 3 bases from J, the junction contained 4 bases not matched to a gene. The CDR3 contains 15 residues. The chain's CDR3 is CATRAGTSGTDTQYF. CDR3 DNA: TGTGCCACCAGGGCCGGGACTAGCGGGACAGATACGCAGTATTTT.

The chain joins TRBV6-5 to TRBJ2-7; 8 bases agree with TRBD2. Looked up from germline, CDR1 is MNHEY and CDR2 is SVGAGI. CDR3 length equals 14 residues. V shed 0 bases, J shed 4 bases, and the junction held 2 bases outside the gene matches. The CDR3: CASSYSAGAYEQYV. CDR3 DNA sequence: TGTGCCAGCAGTTACTCAGCGGGGGCTTACGAGCAGTACGTC.

The rearrangement joins TRBV2 to TRBJ2-3, with D unclear. Germline V gene sequence: CDR1 SNHLY, CDR2 FYNNEI. This CDR3 has 12 amino acids. V lost 5 bases and J 1 base, leaving 4 bases between the germline ends. The CDR3 DNA reads TGTGCCAGCAGTAGTGGCACAGATACGCAGTATTTT. Translated, it gives CASSSGTDTQYF.

This sequence joins TRBV30 and TRBJ1-2; 12 positions match TRBD1. The length of the CDR3 is 17 residues. J lost 4 bases, V lost 4 bases, and 13 bases had no gene match. Germline V gene sequence: CDR1 GTSNPN, CDR2 SVGIG (reference sequence). CDR3 amino acids: CAWMKATGTGGTYGYTF. The CDR3, as DNA: TGTGCCTGGATGAAGGCTACAGGGACAGGGGGCACCTATGGCTACACCTTC.

The chain couples TRBV10-3 to TRBJ2-1; TRBD1 matches at 11 bases. V was clipped by 4 bases and J by 9 bases; unmatched bases: 11. CDR3 length equals 16 residues. Germline CDR1 and CDR2: ENHRY and SYGVKD. The CDR3 coding sequence is TGTGCCATCAGTGCCCTAAGTGGACAGGGGGCAGGTGAGCAGTTCTTC. Translating gives CAISALSGQGAGEQFF.

This chain uses TRBV11-2 with TRBJ2-1, with a possible D match to TRBD1 (6 bases). This CDR3 spans 16 amino acids. V dropped 4 bases and J dropped 8 bases, with 21 bases sitting between them. Germline V gene data show CDR1 as SGHAT and CDR2 as FQNNGV. The CDR3 sequence is CASSSLIRDMYYEQFF. CDR3 coding DNA: TGTGCCAGCAGCTCACTCATCCGGGACATGTACTATGAGCAGTTCTTC.

This clone has just one count. This chain connects TRBV3-1 (or the pseudogene TRBV3-2) to TRBJ2-1; D may match TRBD1 or TRBD2 (5 bases each). The germline V gene has CDR1 LGHDT and CDR2 YNNKEL (reference sequence). This CDR3 region has 17 residues. V gave up 2 bases and J gave up 6 bases, with 20 bases separating them. The CDR3 sequence: CASSQRAGTIKGNEQFF. CDR3 sequence (DNA): TGTGCCAGCAGCCAAAGAGCCGGGACCATCAAGGGCAATGAGCAGTTCTTC.

This clone was seen more than once but under ten times. The rearrangement links TRBV12-3 or TRBV12-4 to TRBJ1-2; D is ambiguous. There are 12 residues in the CDR3. The V end lost 3 bases, the J end lost 2 bases, and 4 bases lay between the germline ends. The CDR3 loop reads CASSFSNYGYTF. The CDR3 nucleotides are TGTGCCAGCAGTTTTTCCAACTATGGCTACACCTTC.

The chain joins TRBV7-8 to TRBJ1-3, with D possibly TRBD1 on 6 matching bases. Germline V gene sequence: CDR1 SGHVS, CDR2 FQNEAQ. V shed 1 base and J shed 0 bases, with 13 bases lying between them. This CDR3 spans 17 amino acids. CDR3: CASSLVWGPVSGNTIYF. The CDR3 DNA sequence: TGTGCCAGCAGCTTAGTTTGGGGGCCCGTCTCTGGAAACACCATATATTTT.

Only one count was recorded for this clone. The chain carries TRBV24-1 and TRBJ2-3, with D hard to call. The CDR3 covers 11 residues. The V end lost 4 bases, the J end lost 2 bases, and 0 bases lay between the germline ends. Germline V gives CDR1 KGHDR, CDR2 SFDVKD. CDR3 coding DNA: TGTGCCACCAGTGACACAGATACGCAGTATTTT. Residues: CATSDTDTQYF.

The V and J genes are TRBV18 and TRBJ1-1, with D maybe TRBD1 (5 bases). The CDR3 consists of 14 residues. Trimming left V 6 bases short and J 1 base short, with 12 bases between. Germline V gives CDR1 KGHSH, CDR2 LQKENI. The CDR3 region has the DNA TGTGCCAGCTCCCAGTCAGGACAGAACACTGAAGCTTTCTTT. This codes for CASSQSGQNTEAFF.

The chain recombines TRBV14 with TRBJ2-5; the match to TRBD2 covers 10 bases. Per germline, CDR1 SGHDN and CDR2 FVKESK. Trimming cost V 3 bases and J 5 bases; bases outside gene matches: 6. This CDR3 has 15 amino acids. The CDR3 nucleotides read TGTGCCAGCAGCCACCGAGCGGGAGGGCGGGAGACCCAGTACTTC. Amino acids: CASSHRAGGRETQYF.

The chain carries TRBV11-2 and TRBJ2-1, with 9 bases aligning to TRBD2. V lost 4 bases to trimming and J lost 5 bases; unmatched junction nucleotides: 9. Germline V gene data show CDR1 as SGHAT and CDR2 as FQNNGV. CDR3 size: 16 residues. The CDR3 region is CASSSQPGLADNEQFF. DNA for the CDR3: TGTGCCAGCAGCTCCCAACCGGGACTAGCTGACAATGAGCAGTTCTTC.

The rearrangement joins TRBV13 to TRBJ2-1; TRBD2 matches 7 bases. V was clipped by 8 bases and J by 4 bases; unmatched bases: 11. CDR3 length: 15 residues. Germline values: CDR1 PRHDT, CDR2 FYEKMQ (reference sequence). The CDR3 DNA is TGTGCCAGCGGTTTAGCGGGCCAAATTTACAATGAGCAGTTCTTC. Protein sequence: CASGLAGQIYNEQFF.

The rearrangement links TRBV5-5 to TRBJ1-1; D is ambiguous. Trimming pared 2 bases from V and 3 bases from J, leaving 8 bases between. Germline lookup yields CDR1 SGHKS and CDR2 YYEKEE (reference sequence). The CDR3 contains 13 residues. As DNA, the CDR3 is TGTGCCAGCAGCTTTACCGGGGACACTGAAGCTTTCTTT. This translates into CASSFTGDTEAFF.

The rearrangement links TRBV27 to TRBJ1-5, with D maybe TRBD1 (5 bases). This CDR3 spans 15 amino acids. From germline, CDR1 is MNHEY and CDR2 SMNVEV (reference sequence). Between the trimmed V and J ends, which lost 2 bases and 4 bases, there was a span of 12 bases. The CDR3 protein is CASSLSLQGNQPQHF. In DNA, the CDR3 is TGTGCCAGCAGTTTAAGTTTGCAGGGTAATCAGCCCCAGCATTTT.

The chain has TRBV23-1 and TRBJ1-1; TRBD1 is a possible D gene (6 bases). TRBV23-1 is noted as an ORF with a role that remains uncertain. The ends were cut back, 4 bases at V and 0 bases at J, with 12 bases in the middle. The CDR3 is made up of 15 amino acids. This CDR3 reads CASSPPGQLNTEAFF. The CDR3 region has the DNA TGCGCCAGCAGTCCGCCGGGACAACTGAACACTGAAGCTTTCTTT.

The chain couples TRBV4-3 to TRBJ2-2, with D tentatively TRBD1 (6 bases). Germline V CDR1 and CDR2: LGHNA, YSLEER. V lost 4 bases to trimming and J lost 2 bases, with 14 bases between them. The CDR3 has 16 residues. In DNA form, the CDR3 reads TGCGCCAGCAGCCGTCGATCGGACAGAAACACCGGGGAGCTGTTTTTT. The encoded protein is CASSRRSDRNTGELFF.

This clone came up once. The V call is TRBV19, the J call TRBJ1-2; maybe TRBD1 (5 bases). There are 13 residues in the CDR3. Germline CDR1 and CDR2: LNHDA and SQIVND (reference sequence). V lost 7 bases to trimming and J lost 8 bases, with 17 bases between them. CDR3 in amino acids: CASTATGTPGYTF. CDR3 in DNA: TGTGCCAGTACCGCCACGGGGACTCCCGGCTACACCTTC.

There are a few counts of this clone. J is TRBJ2-1 and V is TRBV6-2 or TRBV6-3; D assignment may be TRBD1 or TRBD2 (5 bases each). Germline V gives CDR1 MNHEY, CDR2 SVGEGT. The V gene lost 2 bases and the J gene lost 6 bases, with 14 bases spanning the gap. The CDR3 runs to 15 residues. The CDR3 DNA sequence: TGTGCCAGCAGTTACGACGAGTCTGGGGGCAATGAGCAGTTCTTC. Protein: CASSYDESGGNEQFF.

V and J are TRBV18 and TRBJ1-3, with D perhaps matching TRBD1 (6 bases). The V gene lost 3 bases and the J gene lost 0 bases, with 30 bases spanning the gap. This CDR3 is built from 22 residues. Germline CDR1 and CDR2: KGHSH and LQKENI. The CDR3 is CASSPSRGAGKGSSSSGNTIYF. The CDR3 bases are TGTGCCAGCTCACCCTCGAGGGGGGCAGGCAAGGGAAGCTCTAGCTCTGGAAACACCATATATTTT. Complete variable domain (other parts from reference TRBV18 and TRBJ1-3): NAGVMQNPRHLVRRRGQEARLRCSPMKGHSHVYWYRQLPEEGLKFMVYLQKENIIDESGMPKERFSAEFPKEGPSILRIQQVVRGDSAAYFCASSPSRGAGKGSSSSGNTIYFGEGSWLTVV.